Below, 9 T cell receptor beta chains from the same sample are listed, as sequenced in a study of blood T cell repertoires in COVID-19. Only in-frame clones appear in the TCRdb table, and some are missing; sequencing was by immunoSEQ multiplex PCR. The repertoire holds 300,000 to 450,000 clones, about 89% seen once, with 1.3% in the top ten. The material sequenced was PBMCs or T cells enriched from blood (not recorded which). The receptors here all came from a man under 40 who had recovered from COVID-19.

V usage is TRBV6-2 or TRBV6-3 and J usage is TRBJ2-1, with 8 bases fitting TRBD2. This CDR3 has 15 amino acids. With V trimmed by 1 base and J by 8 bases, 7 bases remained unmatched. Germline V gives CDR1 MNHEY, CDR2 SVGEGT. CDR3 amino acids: CASSYWQGRGDEQFF. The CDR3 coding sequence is TGTGCCAGCAGTTACTGGCAGGGGCGGGGGGATGAGCAGTTCTTC.

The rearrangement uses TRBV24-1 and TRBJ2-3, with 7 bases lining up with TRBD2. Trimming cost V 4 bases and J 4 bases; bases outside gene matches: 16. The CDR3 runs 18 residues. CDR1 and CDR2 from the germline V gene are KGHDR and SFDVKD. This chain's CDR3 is CATSDQDLIGREADTQYF. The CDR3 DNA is TGTGCCACCAGTGACCAAGACCTTATAGGGAGGGAGGCAGATACGCAGTATTTT.

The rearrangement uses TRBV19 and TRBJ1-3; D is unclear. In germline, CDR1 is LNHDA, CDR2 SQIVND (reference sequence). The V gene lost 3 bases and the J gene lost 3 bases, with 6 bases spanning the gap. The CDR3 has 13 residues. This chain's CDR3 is CASSINVGNTIYF. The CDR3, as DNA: TGTGCCAGTAGTATTAATGTTGGAAACACCATATATTTT.

The CDR3 nucleotides read TGTGCGACCGATCAGCTAGCGGGGGCACAAGAGACCCAGTACTTC. Its protein is CATDQLAGAQETQYF. V and J are TRBV7-6 and TRBJ2-5, with TRBD2 matching over 10 bases. CDR1 is SGHVS, CDR2 FNYEAQ, per germline. This CDR3 is 15 amino acids long.

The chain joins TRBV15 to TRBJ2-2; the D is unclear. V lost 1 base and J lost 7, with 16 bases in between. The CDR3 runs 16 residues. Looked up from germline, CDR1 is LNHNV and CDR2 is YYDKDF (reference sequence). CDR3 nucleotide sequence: TGTGCCACCAGCAGAGCCCTAGGTACATTGAACGGGGAGCTGTTTTTT. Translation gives CATSRALGTLNGELFF.

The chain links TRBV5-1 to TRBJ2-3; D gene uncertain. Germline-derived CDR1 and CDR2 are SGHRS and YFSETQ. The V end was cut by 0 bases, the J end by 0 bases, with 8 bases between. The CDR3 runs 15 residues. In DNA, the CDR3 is TGCGCCAGCAGCTTGGTACTTACTAGCACAGATACGCAGTATTTT. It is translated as CASSLVLTSTDTQYF.

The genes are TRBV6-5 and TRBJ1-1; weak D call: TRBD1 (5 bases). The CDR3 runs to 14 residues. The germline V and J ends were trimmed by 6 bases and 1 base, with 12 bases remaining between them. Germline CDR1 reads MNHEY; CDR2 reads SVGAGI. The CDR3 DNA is TGTGCCAGCAGCCTAGGACACCAGAACACTGAAGCTTTCTTT. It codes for CASSLGHQNTEAFF.

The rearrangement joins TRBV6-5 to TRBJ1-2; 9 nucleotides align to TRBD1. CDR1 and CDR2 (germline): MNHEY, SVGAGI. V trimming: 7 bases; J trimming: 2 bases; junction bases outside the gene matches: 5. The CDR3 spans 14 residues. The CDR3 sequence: CASTNRGPNYGYTF. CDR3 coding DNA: TGTGCCAGCACCAACAGGGGGCCGAACTATGGCTACACCTTC.

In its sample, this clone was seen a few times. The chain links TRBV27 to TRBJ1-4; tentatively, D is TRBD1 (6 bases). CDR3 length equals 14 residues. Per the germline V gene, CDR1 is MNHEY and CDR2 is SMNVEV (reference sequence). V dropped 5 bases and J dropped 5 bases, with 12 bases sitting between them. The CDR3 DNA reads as TGTGCCAGCAGTCTGACAGGTTTGAATGAAAAACTGTTTTTT. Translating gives CASSLTGLNEKLFF.